A single sample is the source of the 4 T cell receptor beta chains below, sequenced in a study of cytomegalovirus exposure and HLA in healthy donors. The PCR had 60 Vbeta and 13 Jbeta primers. The assay was immunoSEQ multiplex PCR, and TCRdb's table has in-frame clones only and misses some. The sample records roughly 170,000 clones, over 80% being singletons. The sample taken for sequencing was PBMCs. The origin of the receptors is a woman in her 50s in good health and CMV-seropositive.

This CDR3 reads CASSLYSSGRRYEQFF. DNA for the CDR3: TGTGCCAGCAGCCTCTATTCTAGCGGGAGACGGTATGAGCAGTTCTTC. V usage is TRBV7-3 and J usage is TRBJ2-1; the match to TRBD2 covers 10 bases. This CDR3 region has 16 residues. Germline CDR1 and CDR2: SGHTA and FQGTGA. V was pared by 5 bases and J by 8 bases, with 12 bases of the junction left unmatched.

The chain uses TRBV5-5 and TRBJ1-6; D call uncertain. The CDR3 extends over 12 amino acids. The V gene lost 0 bases and the J gene lost 15 bases, with 10 bases spanning the gap. Germline V gene sequence: CDR1 SGHKS, CDR2 YYEKEE (reference sequence). In DNA, the CDR3 is TGTGCCAGCAGCTTGGTCCGGGAAAACCTCCACTTT. As protein: CASSLVRENLHF.

The V gene is TRBV18, the J gene TRBJ2-7, with TRBD2 identical over 7 bases. Germline V CDR1 and CDR2: KGHSH, LQKENI. The CDR3 covers 16 residues. Losses at the gene ends were 6 bases for V and 3 bases for J; bases not matched to a gene: 14. The CDR3 region is CASSPTRGVSDYEQYF. The CDR3, as DNA: TGTGCCAGCTCGCCCACTCGGGGGGTCTCAGACTACGAGCAGTACTTC.

The rearrangement uses TRBV6-5 and TRBJ2-5, with D maybe TRBD2 (6 bases). The CDR3 consists of 14 residues. Germline assignment: CDR1 MNHEY and CDR2 SVGAGI. Trimming stripped 4 bases from V and 7 bases from J, with 16 bases between. CDR3 sequence reads: CASSSGGGALTQYF. CDR3 sequence (DNA): TGTGCCAGCAGTTCCGGGGGTGGAGCCCTGACCCAGTACTTC.